The clone carrying this TCR beta chain was counted many times. Before being chosen for sequencing, patients had shown CD8+CD57+ cell expansion by flow cytometry. This entry comes from a study of CD8+CD57+ T cells in acquired aplastic anemia. The length of the CDR3 is 13 residues. Germline V CDR1 and CDR2: SEHNR, FQNEAQ (reference sequence). The V end was cut by 8 bases, the J end by 2 bases, with 10 bases between. TCR beta VDJ and CDR3 were profiled, and genomic DNA was the template. In TCRdb, the reads were re-called with MiXCR into one record per CDR3 protein. The sample includes approximately 220,000 distinct CDR3 sequences, roughly 50% of them seen just once.

The genes are TRBV7-9 and TRBJ1-3; unclear D gene. Sequenced: sorted CD4+, CD8+, or CD8+CD57+ T cells (not recorded which) from PBMCs. The TCR comes from a human donor with aplastic anemia. The CDR3 nucleotides are TGTGCCAGCGGCCCCTCCCCTGGAAACACCATATATTTT. Amino acids: CASGPSPGNTIYF.